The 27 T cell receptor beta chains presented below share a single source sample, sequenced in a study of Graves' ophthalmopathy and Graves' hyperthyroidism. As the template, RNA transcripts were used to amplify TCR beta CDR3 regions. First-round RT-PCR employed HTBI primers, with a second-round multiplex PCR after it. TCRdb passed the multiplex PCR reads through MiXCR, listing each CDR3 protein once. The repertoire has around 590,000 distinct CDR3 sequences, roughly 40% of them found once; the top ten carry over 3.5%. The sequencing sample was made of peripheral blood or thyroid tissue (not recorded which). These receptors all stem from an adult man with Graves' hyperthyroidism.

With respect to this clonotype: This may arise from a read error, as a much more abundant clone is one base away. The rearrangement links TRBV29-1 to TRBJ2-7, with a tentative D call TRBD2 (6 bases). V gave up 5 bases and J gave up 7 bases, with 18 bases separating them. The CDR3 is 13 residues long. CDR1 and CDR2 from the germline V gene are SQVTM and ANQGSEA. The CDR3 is CSVYSRRVGEQYF. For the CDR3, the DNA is TGCAGCGTTTATAGCAGGAGGGTGGGGGAGCAGTACTTC.

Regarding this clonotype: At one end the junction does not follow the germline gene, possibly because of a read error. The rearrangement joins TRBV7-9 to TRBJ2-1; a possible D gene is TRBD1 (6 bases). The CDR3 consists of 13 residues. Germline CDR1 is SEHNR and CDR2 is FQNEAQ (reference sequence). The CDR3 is CASTTGYGNEQFF. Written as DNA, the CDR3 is TGCGCCAGCACCACAGGGTATGGCAATGAGCAGTTCTTC.

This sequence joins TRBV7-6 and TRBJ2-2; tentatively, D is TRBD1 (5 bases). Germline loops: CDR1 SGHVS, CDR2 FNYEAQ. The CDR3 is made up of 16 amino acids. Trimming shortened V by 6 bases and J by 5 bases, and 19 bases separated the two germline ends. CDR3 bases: TGTGCCAGCAGTGAAGGTCAGGGCGGAGAAACCGGGGAGCTGTTTTTT. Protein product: CASSEGQGGETGELFF.

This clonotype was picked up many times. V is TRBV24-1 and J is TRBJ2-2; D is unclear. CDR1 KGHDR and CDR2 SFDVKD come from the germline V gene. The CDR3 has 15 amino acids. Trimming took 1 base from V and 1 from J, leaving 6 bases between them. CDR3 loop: CATSDFRENTGELFF. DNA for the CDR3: TGTGCCACCAGTGATTTTCGTGAGAACACCGGGGAGCTGTTTTTT.

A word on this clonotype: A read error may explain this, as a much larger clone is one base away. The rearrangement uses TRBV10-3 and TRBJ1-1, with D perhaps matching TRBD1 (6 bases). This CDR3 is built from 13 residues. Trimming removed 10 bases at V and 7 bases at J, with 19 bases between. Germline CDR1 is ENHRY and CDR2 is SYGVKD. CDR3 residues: CATARGGYGEAFF. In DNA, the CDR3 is TGTGCCACAGCCAGGGGCGGGTATGGTGAAGCTTTCTTT.

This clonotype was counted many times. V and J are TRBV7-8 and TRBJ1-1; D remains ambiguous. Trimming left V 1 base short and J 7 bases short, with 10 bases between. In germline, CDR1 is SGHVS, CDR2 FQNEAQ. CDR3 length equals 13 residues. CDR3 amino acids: CASSLVRDHEAFF. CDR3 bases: TGTGCCAGCAGCTTAGTTAGAGACCATGAAGCTTTCTTT.

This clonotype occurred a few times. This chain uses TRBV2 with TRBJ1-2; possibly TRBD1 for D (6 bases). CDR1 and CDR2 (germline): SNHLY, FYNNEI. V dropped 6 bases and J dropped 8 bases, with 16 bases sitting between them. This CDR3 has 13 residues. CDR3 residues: CASSRRQVDGYTF. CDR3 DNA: TGTGCCAGCAGCCGCCGACAGGTAGACGGCTACACCTTC.

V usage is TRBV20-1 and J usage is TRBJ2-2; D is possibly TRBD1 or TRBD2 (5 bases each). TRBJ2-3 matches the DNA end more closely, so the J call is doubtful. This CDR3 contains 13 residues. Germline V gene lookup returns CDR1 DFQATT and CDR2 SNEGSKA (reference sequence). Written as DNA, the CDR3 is TGCAGTGCTAGCATGGGGGTTACAGATACGCAGTATTTT. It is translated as CSASMGVTDTQYF.

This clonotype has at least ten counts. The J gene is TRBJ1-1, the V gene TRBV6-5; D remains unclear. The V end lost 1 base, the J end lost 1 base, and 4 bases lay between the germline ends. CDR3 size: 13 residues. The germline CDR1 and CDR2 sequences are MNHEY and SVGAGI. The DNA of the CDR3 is TGTGCCAGCAGTTACTTTGGGAACACTGAAGCTTTCTTT. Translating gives CASSYFGNTEAFF.

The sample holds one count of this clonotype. CDR3 in amino acids: CASSNRGQGISRYEQYF. CDR3 nucleotides: TGTGCCAGCAGTAACAGGGGACAGGGGATCTCGCGCTACGAGCAGTACTTC. V and J are TRBV25-1 and TRBJ2-7; TRBD1 matches at 10 bases. V gave up 5 bases and J gave up 3 bases; unmatched junction bases: 13. Per the germline V gene, CDR1 is MGHDK and CDR2 is SYGVNS. CDR3 length equals 17 residues.

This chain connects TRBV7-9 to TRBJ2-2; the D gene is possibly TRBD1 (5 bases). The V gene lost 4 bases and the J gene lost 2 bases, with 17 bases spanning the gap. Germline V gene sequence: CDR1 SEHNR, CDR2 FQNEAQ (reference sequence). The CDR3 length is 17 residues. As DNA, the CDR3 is TGTGCCAGCAGCTACCCCAGGGCAGGGATCAACACCGGGGAGCTGTTTTTT. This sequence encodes CASSYPRAGINTGELFF.

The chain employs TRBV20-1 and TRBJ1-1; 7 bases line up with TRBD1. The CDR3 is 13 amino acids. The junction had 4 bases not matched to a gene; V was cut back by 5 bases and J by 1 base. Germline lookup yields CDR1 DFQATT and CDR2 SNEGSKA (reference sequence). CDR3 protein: CSAPTGKNTEAFF. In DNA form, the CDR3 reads TGCAGTGCTCCGACAGGGAAGAACACTGAAGCTTTCTTT.

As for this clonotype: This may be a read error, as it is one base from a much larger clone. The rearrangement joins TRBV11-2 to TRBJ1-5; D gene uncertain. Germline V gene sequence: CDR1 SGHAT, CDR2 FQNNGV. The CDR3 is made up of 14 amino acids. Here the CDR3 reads CVSSPNPSNQPQHF. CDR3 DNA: TGTGTCAGCAGCCCCAACCCTAGCAATCAGCCCCAGCATTTT.

This chain's CDR3 is CASSLVGASGAYNEQYF. For the CDR3, the DNA is TGTGCCAGCAGCTTAGTCGGGGCTAGCGGGGCGTACAATGAGCAGTACTTC. This chain links TRBV7-2 with TRBJ2-7, with 9 bases lining up with TRBD2. The CDR3 runs 17 residues. The germline CDR1 and CDR2 sequences are SGHTA and FQGNSA. Unmatched junction bases numbered 14, after V lost 1 base and J lost 7 bases. Looking up the rest from reference TRBV7-2 and TRBJ2-7 gives the full variable domain: GAGVSQSPSNKVTEKGKDVELRCDPISGHTALYWYRQSLGQGLEFLIYFQGNSAPDKSGLPSDRFSAERTGGSVSTLTIQRTQQEDSAVYLCASSLVGASGAYNEQYFGPGTRLTVT.

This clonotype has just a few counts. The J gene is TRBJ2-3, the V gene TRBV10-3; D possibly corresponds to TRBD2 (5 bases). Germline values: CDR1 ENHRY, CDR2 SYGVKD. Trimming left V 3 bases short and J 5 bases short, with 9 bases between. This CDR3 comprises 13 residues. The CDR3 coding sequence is TGTGCCATCAGTGACGGGGTTGTAGATACGCAGTATTTT. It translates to CAISDGVVDTQYF.

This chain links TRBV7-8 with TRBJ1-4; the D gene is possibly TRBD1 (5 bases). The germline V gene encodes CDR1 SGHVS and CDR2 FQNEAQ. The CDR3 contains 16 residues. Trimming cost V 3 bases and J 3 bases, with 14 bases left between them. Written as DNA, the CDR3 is TGTGCCAGCAGCTTTGCGGGAGAGGGGTCTAATGAAAAACTGTTTTTT. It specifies CASSFAGEGSNEKLFF.

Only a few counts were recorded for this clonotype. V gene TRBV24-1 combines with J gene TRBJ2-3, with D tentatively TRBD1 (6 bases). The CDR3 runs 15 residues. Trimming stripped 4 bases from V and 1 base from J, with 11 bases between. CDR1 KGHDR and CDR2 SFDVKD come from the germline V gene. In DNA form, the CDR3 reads TGTGCCACCAGTGAAAGGGGGTACGGCACAGATACGCAGTATTTT. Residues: CATSERGYGTDTQYF.

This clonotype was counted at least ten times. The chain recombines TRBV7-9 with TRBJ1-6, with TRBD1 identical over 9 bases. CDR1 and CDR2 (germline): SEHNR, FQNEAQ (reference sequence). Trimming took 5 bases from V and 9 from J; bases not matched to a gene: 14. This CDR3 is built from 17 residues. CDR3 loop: CASSEWDLGQGVSPLHF. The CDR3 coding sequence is TGTGCCAGCAGCGAATGGGACCTGGGACAGGGAGTTTCACCCCTCCACTTT.

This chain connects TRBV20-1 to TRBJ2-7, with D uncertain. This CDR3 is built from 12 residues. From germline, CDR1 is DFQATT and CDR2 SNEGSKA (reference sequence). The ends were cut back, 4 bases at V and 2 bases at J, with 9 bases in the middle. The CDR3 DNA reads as TGCAGTGCTATCGCGGCAGCCTACGAGCAGTACTTC. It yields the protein CSAIAAAYEQYF.

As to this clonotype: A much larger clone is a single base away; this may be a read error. Here the CDR3 reads CASSRGQQASGNTTYF. DNA for the CDR3: TGCGCCAGCAGCAGGGGACAGCAAGCATCTGGAAACACCACATATTTT. The chain recombines TRBV5-1 with TRBJ1-3, with TRBD1 matching 7 bases. The CDR3 is 16 residues long. CDR1 and CDR2 from the germline V gene are SGHRS and YFSETQ.

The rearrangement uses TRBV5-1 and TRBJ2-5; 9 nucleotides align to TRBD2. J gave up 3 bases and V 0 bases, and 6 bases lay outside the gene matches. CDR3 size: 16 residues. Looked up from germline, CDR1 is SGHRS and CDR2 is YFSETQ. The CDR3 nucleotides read TGCGCCAGCAGCTTGGCGGCGTCTAGCGGGAAAGAGACCCAGTACTTC. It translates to CASSLAASSGKETQYF.

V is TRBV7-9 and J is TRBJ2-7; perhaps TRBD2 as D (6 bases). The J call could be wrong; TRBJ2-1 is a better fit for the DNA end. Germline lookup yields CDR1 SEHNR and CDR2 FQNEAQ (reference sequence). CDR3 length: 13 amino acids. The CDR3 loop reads CASSILRDSEQFF. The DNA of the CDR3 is TGTGCCAGCAGCATCCTCCGGGACTCGGAGCAGTTCTTC.

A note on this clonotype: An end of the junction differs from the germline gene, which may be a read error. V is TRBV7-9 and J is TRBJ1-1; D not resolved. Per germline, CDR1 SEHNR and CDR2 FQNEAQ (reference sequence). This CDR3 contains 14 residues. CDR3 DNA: TGTGCCGGCAGCTTCGGACCGAAAGGCACTGAAGCTTTCTTT. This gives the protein CAGSFGPKGTEAFF. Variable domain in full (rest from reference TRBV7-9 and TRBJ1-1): DTGVSQNPRHKITKRGQNVTFRCDPISEHNRLYWYRQTLGQGPEFLTYFQNEAQLEKSRLLSDRFSAERPKGSFSTLEIQRTEQGDSAMYLCAGSFGPKGTEAFFGQGTRLTVV.

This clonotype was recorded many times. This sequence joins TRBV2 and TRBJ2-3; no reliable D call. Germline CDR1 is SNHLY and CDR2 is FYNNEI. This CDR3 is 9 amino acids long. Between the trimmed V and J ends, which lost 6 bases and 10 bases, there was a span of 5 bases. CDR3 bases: TGTGCCAGCAGGCAGCCGCAGTATTTT. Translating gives CASRQPQYF.

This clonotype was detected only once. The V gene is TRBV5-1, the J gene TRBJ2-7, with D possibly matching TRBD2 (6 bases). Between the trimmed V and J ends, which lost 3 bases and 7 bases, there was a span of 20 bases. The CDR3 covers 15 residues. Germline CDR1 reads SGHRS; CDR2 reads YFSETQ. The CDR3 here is CASSSMGLSYNEQYF. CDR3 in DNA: TGCGCCAGCAGCTCTATGGGACTCTCCTACAATGAGCAGTACTTC. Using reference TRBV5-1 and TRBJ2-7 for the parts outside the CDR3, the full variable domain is KAGVTQTPRYLIKTRGQQVTLSCSPISGHRSVSWYQQTPGQGLQFLFEYFSETQRNKGNFPGRFSGRQFSNSRSEMNVSTLELGDSALYLCASSSMGLSYNEQYFGPGTRLTVT.

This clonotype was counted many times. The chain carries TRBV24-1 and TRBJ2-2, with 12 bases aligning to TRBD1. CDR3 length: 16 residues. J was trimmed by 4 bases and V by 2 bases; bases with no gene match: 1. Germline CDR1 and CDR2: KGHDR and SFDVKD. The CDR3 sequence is CATSDWDRGLTGELFF. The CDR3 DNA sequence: TGTGCCACCAGTGATTGGGACAGGGGGCTCACCGGGGAGCTGTTTTTT.

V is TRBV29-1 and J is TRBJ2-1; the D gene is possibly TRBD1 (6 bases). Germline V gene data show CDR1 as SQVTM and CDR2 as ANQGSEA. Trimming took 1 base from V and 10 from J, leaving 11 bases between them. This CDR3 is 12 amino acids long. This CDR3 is CSVEGTAPEQFF. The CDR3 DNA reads TGCAGCGTTGAAGGGACAGCGCCCGAGCAGTTCTTC.